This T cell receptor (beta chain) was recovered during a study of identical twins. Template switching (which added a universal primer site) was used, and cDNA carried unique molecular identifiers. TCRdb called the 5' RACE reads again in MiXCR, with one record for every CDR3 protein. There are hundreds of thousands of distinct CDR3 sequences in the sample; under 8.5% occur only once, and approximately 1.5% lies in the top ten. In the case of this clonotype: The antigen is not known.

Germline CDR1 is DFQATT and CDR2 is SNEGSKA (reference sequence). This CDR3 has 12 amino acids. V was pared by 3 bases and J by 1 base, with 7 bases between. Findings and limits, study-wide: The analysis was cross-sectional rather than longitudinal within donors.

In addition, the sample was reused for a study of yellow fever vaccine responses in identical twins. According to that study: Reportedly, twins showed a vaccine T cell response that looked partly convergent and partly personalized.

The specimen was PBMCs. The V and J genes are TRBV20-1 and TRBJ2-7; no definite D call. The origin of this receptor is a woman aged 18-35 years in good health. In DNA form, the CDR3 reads TGCAGTGCTAGGCGAAGTTCCTACGAGCAGTACTTC. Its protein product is CSARRSSYEQYF.